The TCR beta chain described here comes from a study of T-cell memory formation after mild COVID-19. Researchers used 5'RACE with constant-segment primers to make TCR alpha and TCR beta cDNA libraries that carry sample barcodes and UMIs. TCRdb re-called the 5' RACE reads with MiXCR, one entry per CDR3 protein. The table shows over 400,000 distinct CDR3 sequences, with more than 20% occurring only once. The germline gives CDR1 LGHDT, CDR2 YNNKEL (reference sequence). With 4 bases removed from V and 2 bases from J, the gap between germline ends came to 9 bases. The CDR3 runs to 14 residues. Findings and caveats of the study: Whereas later expanders leaned CD4+, clones contracting day 15 to 85 showed a balanced CD4/CD8 makeup. Pre-infection memory harbored some responding clones, suggesting cross-reactive memory joined.

Concerning this clonotype itself: Its target is unknown.

V usage is TRBV3-1 and J usage is TRBJ1-3; D uncertain. This receptor was identified in an adult woman who had mild COVID-19 (a few samples of this study predate the infection). Cell type and time point are not known. The sequencing sample was made of PBMCs or a T cell subset sorted from them (not recorded which). The CDR3: CASSRRHAGNTIYF. The CDR3 DNA is TGTGCCAGCAGCCGCAGACACGCTGGAAACACCATATATTTT.